The clone carrying this T cell receptor (beta chain) was seen only a few times. What it binds is unknown. This CDR3 is 13 amino acids long. Trimming took off 4 bases at V and 8 bases at J, with 14 bases between the two ends. CDR1 SGHTA and CDR2 FQGNSA come from the germline V gene. This record belongs to a study of early T cells in non-severe SARS-CoV-2 infection. For the study at large: Bulk RNA from unsorted whole blood was sequenced; chains were unpaired. Findings and limits, study-wide: Reliance on VDJdb matching favored anti-spike CD8 responses; private and CD4 specificities were missed.

Unique molecular identifiers tagged individual cDNA molecules. From the 5' RACE reads, TCRdb called clonotypes with MiXCR, one entry per CDR3 protein. The sample has about 83,000 distinct CDR3 sequences; about 9.4% are singletons. The sequences come from whole blood, collected at baseline. The genes are TRBV7-2 and TRBJ1-2, with a tentative D call TRBD1 (6 bases). The TCR was taken from an adult who was a healthcare worker with PCR-confirmed SARS-CoV-2 infection or an uninfected control (not recorded which). The CDR3 reads CASSSAGVGGYTF. CDR3 nucleotides: TGTGCCAGCAGCTCGGCAGGGGTGGGCGGCTACACCTTC.